The T cell receptor (beta chain) under discussion was sequenced for a study of T cell responses to AZD1222 COVID-19 vaccine. Second-dose timings of about 4 or about 12 weeks were pooled. Here immunoSEQ multiplex PCR was the method, and the copy in TCRdb shows in-frame clones only, minus some. In the table there are 120,000 to 150,000 clones, roughly nine tenths of which are singletons. Germline loops: CDR1 LGHNA, CDR2 YSLEER. The ends lost 0 bases at V and 0 bases at J; junction bases unmatched: 5. The CDR3 length is 16 residues. The J gene is TRBJ2-7, the V gene TRBV4-3, with 7 bases matching TRBD2. This receptor was identified in an adult who received the AZD1222 COVID-19 vaccine. The sample here was peripheral blood, taken 28 days after the second AZD1222 dose. The CDR3 protein is CASSQDLAESSYEQYF. The DNA for the CDR3 is TGCGCCAGCAGCCAAGATCTAGCGGAGAGCTCCTACGAGCAGTACTTC.